These 18 T cell receptor beta chains originate from one sample sequenced in a study of blood T cell repertoires in COVID-19. Data came from immunoSEQ multiplex PCR; TCRdb stores just in-frame clones and leaves some out. The sample shows tens of thousands of clones, about 80% of them seen only once. Sequencing was performed on peripheral blood. These receptors originate from a human donor in a cohort sampled during active COVID-19.

The rearrangement links TRBV7-9 to TRBJ2-4, with 8 bases lining up with TRBD1. The CDR3 covers 14 residues. The J segment lost 3 bases and the V segment lost 6 bases, leaving 4 bases of the junction unmatched. Germline assignment: CDR1 SEHNR and CDR2 FQNEAQ (reference sequence). Written as DNA, the CDR3 is TGTGCCAGCAGACAGGGGGATGGCAAAAACATTCAGTACTTC. Protein product: CASRQGDGKNIQYF.

The CDR3 loop is CASSPGWRQETQYF. The CDR3 DNA reads TGTGCCAGCAGCCCGGGGTGGAGACAAGAGACCCAGTACTTC. The V gene is TRBV9, the J gene TRBJ2-5; D is possibly TRBD2 (5 bases). Germline values: CDR1 SGDLS, CDR2 YYNGEE. The V and J ends lost 4 bases and 2 bases respectively, with 12 bases between them. This CDR3 contains 14 residues.

This clone was picked up a small number of times. The genes are TRBV5-1 and TRBJ1-1, with 11 nucleotides matching TRBD1. This CDR3 is built from 18 residues. The germline CDR1 and CDR2 sequences are SGHRS and YFSETQ. V was clipped by 7 bases and J by 4 bases; unmatched bases: 18. The CDR3, as DNA: TGCGCCAGCGGCGCGTCCCGGGACAGGGGGGTCTCGGGCACTGAAGCTTTCTTT. Translated: CASGASRDRGVSGTEAFF. The whole variable domain, filled in from reference TRBV5-1 and TRBJ1-1, reads KAGVTQTPRYLIKTRGQQVTLSCSPISGHRSVSWYQQTPGQGLQFLFEYFSETQRNKGNFPGRFSGRQFSNSRSEMNVSTLELGDSALYLCASGASRDRGVSGTEAFFGQGTRLTVV.

The CDR3 DNA is TGTGCCAGCTCACCTTCACAGGGTAACCGCGAGACCCAGTACTTC. As protein: CASSPSQGNRETQYF. The chain has TRBV18 and TRBJ2-5, with D perhaps TRBD1 (6 bases). This CDR3 contains 15 residues. Germline V gene data show CDR1 as KGHSH and CDR2 as LQKENI. Trimming removed 3 bases at V and 5 bases at J, with 16 bases between.

The chain employs TRBV28 and TRBJ1-6; 9 bases are a match to TRBD1. Germline CDR1 and CDR2: MDHEN and SYDVKM. This CDR3 region has 12 residues. V dropped 9 bases and J dropped 7; count of bases not matched to a gene: 1. Here the CDR3 reads CARGTGNSPLHF. The CDR3 DNA is TGTGCCAGGGGGACAGGGAATTCACCCCTCCACTTT.

The chain employs TRBV30 and TRBJ1-4; 10 nucleotides agree with TRBD1. Losses at the gene ends were 4 bases for V and 7 bases for J; bases not matched to a gene: 6. Germline CDR1 and CDR2: GTSNPN and SVGIG (reference sequence). The CDR3 loop spans 14 amino acids. The CDR3 region has the DNA TGTGCCTGGAACACCGGGACAGGGGTTGAAAAACTGTTTTTT. This encodes CAWNTGTGVEKLFF.

The CDR3 bases are TGTGCCAGCAGCGTAGGCGGGACAGGTCATGGCTACACCTTC. It is translated as CASSVGGTGHGYTF. V is TRBV9 and J is TRBJ1-2; TRBD1 matches 8 bases. Trimming removed 0 bases from V and 6 bases from J; junction bases left unmatched: 4. Germline-derived CDR1 and CDR2 are SGDLS and YYNGEE. CDR3 length: 14 residues.

The chain combines TRBV18 with TRBJ1-5, with D unresolved. V lost 6 bases and J lost 4, with 13 bases in between. The CDR3 is 14 residues long. The germline V gene encodes CDR1 KGHSH and CDR2 LQKENI. CDR3 residues: CASSPDDTNQPQHF. CDR3 DNA sequence: TGTGCCAGCTCCCCCGACGACACAAATCAGCCCCAGCATTTT. The full variable domain, with the rest looked up from reference TRBV18 and TRBJ1-5, is NAGVMQNPRHLVRRRGQEARLRCSPMKGHSHVYWYRQLPEEGLKFMVYLQKENIIDESGMPKERFSAEFPKEGPSILRIQQVVRGDSAAYFCASSPDDTNQPQHFGDGTRLSIL.

This clone was found a few times. The rearrangement links TRBV6-2 or TRBV6-3 to TRBJ2-5; no firm D call. This CDR3 contains 12 residues. Germline V CDR1 and CDR2: MNHEY, SVGEGT. V was clipped by 6 bases and J by 5 bases, with 10 bases between them. The DNA of the CDR3 is TGTGCCAGCAGCCCAATACGGGAGACCCAGTACTTC. As protein: CASSPIRETQYF.

The genes are TRBV19 and TRBJ2-3; 12 nucleotides match TRBD2. CDR1 is LNHDA and CDR2 is SQIVND in the germline V gene (reference sequence). Trimming cost V 8 bases and J 6 bases; bases outside gene matches: 9. The CDR3 totals 15 residues. CDR3 nucleotide sequence: TGTGCCAGTGGCCGGCTAGCGGGAGGGGGTGATACGCAGTATTTT. This codes for CASGRLAGGGDTQYF.

J is TRBJ2-5 and V is TRBV29-1; 9 nucleotides match TRBD2. Germline CDR1 is SQVTM and CDR2 is ANQGSEA. The ends lost 6 bases at V and 5 bases at J; junction bases unmatched: 10. CDR3 length equals 14 residues. The CDR3 loop reads CSVIGTSLRETQYF. The CDR3 nucleotides read TGCAGCGTGATCGGGACTAGCTTAAGGGAGACCCAGTACTTC. Looking up the rest from reference TRBV29-1 and TRBJ2-5 gives the full variable domain: SAVISQKPSRDICQRGTSLTIQCQVDSQVTMMFWYRQQPGQSLTLIATANQGSEATYESGFVIDKFPISRPNLTFSTLTVSNMSPEDSSIYLCSVIGTSLRETQYFGPGTRLLVL.

The chain carries TRBV6-5 and TRBJ1-2; 8 bases match TRBD1. The germline CDR1 and CDR2 sequences are MNHEY and SVGAGI. V gave up 7 bases and J gave up 8 bases; unmatched junction bases: 15. There are 15 residues in the CDR3. The CDR3, as DNA: TGTGCCAGCACCGATCCGGGACAGGTTTATTCGGGCTACACCTTC. This encodes CASTDPGQVYSGYTF.

The rearrangement links TRBV4-1 to TRBJ2-1, with TRBD1 identical over 11 bases. Per the germline V gene, CDR1 is MGHRA and CDR2 is YSYEKL. V shed 8 bases and J 7 bases; nucleotides not matched to a gene: 10. The CDR3 has 15 residues. CDR3 DNA: TGCGCCAGCGGTAGGACAGGGGGCATTAGGAATGAGCAGTTCTTC. Its translation is CASGRTGGIRNEQFF.

This clone occurred a few times. The chain employs TRBV7-3 and TRBJ2-3, with D perhaps TRBD2 (6 bases). Germline values: CDR1 SGHTA, CDR2 FQGTGA. The CDR3 is 14 residues long. V was clipped by 5 bases and J by 6 bases, with 15 bases between them. CDR3: CASSRAGIGDTQYF. DNA for the CDR3: TGTGCCAGCAGCCGGGCGGGGATCGGGGATACGCAGTATTTT.

The gene calls are TRBV7-9 and TRBJ1-1; D ambiguous. From germline, CDR1 is SEHNR and CDR2 FQNEAQ (reference sequence). V was shortened by 8 bases and J by 4 bases, with 14 bases between the two germline ends. The CDR3 loop spans 13 amino acids. CDR3 sequence (DNA): TGTGCCAGCGCCTCACAAAATCCCACTGAAGCTTTCTTT. It specifies CASASQNPTEAFF.

The chain is built from TRBV2 and TRBJ1-5; D unclear. Germline CDR1 and CDR2: SNHLY and FYNNEI. The CDR3 is 11 amino acids. V lost 6 bases and J 4 bases, leaving 4 bases between the germline ends. The CDR3 DNA reads TGTGCCAGCAGGTATAATCAGCCCCAGCATTTT. Encoded protein: CASRYNQPQHF.

This clone has more than one count but fewer than ten. This sequence joins TRBV5-8 and TRBJ1-5; possibly TRBD1 for D (5 bases). The germline V gene encodes CDR1 SGHTS and CDR2 YDEGEE. The CDR3 is 16 amino acids. V was pared by 0 bases and J by 7 bases, with 17 bases between. The CDR3 bases are TGTGCCAGCAGCTTGGGGTGGGTAGGGGCAGGACAGCCCCAGCATTTT. Translating gives CASSLGWVGAGQPQHF. The complete variable domain, with remaining parts taken from reference TRBV5-8 and TRBJ1-5, reads EAGVTQSPTHLIKTRGQQATLRCSPISGHTSVYWYQQALGLGLQFLLWYDEGEERNRGNFPPRFSGRQFPNYSSELNVNALELEDSALYLCASSLGWVGAGQPQHFGDGTRLSIL.

The rearrangement joins TRBV2 to TRBJ1-2, with 7 bases matching TRBD1. The CDR3 covers 15 residues. J lost 4 bases, V lost 6 bases, and 11 bases had no gene match. Germline CDR1 is SNHLY and CDR2 is FYNNEI. The CDR3 DNA reads as TGTGCCAGCAGGCCCGGGACAGCCGACTTCTATGGCTACACCTTC. Its translation is CASRPGTADFYGYTF.